This T cell receptor beta chain was sequenced for a study of blood T cell repertoires in COVID-19. Across the study: In each case, the material was cDNA or gDNA derived from T cells, B-cell-depleted T cells, or PBMCs.

Only in-frame clones appear in the TCRdb table, and some are missing; sequencing was by immunoSEQ multiplex PCR. The sample comprises 300,000 to 350,000 clones, roughly 90% of which are singletons, and 6% to 8% rests with the top ten. CDR1 and CDR2 from the germline V gene are GTSNPN and SVGIG (reference sequence). The CDR3 contains 13 residues. After removal of 4 bases from V and 5 bases from J, the junction contained 3 bases not matched to a gene. The V gene is TRBV30, the J gene TRBJ2-1, with 9 bases that match TRBD2. Material: peripheral blood. The receptor's source is a woman in her 70s with COVID-19, enrolled during active disease. CDR3 protein: CAWTGLADNEQFF. The CDR3 bases are TGTGCCTGGACGGGACTAGCCGACAATGAGCAGTTCTTC. Full variable domain (rest looked up from reference TRBV30 and TRBJ2-1): SQTIHQWPATLVQPVGSPLSLECTVEGTSNPNLYWYRQAAGRGLQLLFYSVGIGQISSEVPQNLSASRPQDRQFILSSKKLLLSDSGFYLCAWTGLADNEQFFGPGTRLTVL.